This T cell receptor (beta chain) was captured by sequencing in a study of blood T cell repertoires in COVID-19. Study-level background: Some COVID-19 samples were acute and others convalescent; all came from the United States, Italy and Spain. T cells, B-cell-depleted T cells, or PBMCs provided the cDNA or gDNA that served as material.

In the original processing: Amplifying reference gene primers gave estimates of nucleated cell counts. Produced via immunoSEQ multiplex PCR; TCRdb's table is partial and in-frame only. That table gives V, J and clone size, and the DNA gave D and trimming. The data hold 150,000 to 200,000 clones, with 70% to 90% observed a single time. Per germline, CDR1 SGHRS and CDR2 YFSETQ. The CDR3 consists of 14 residues. Trimming removed 3 bases at V and 5 bases at J, with 15 bases between. This receptor was identified in a man aged 40-49 years with active or convalescent COVID-19. Source material: peripheral blood. The V call is TRBV5-1, the J call TRBJ2-7; possible D gene TRBD1, 6 bases. The CDR3 bases are TGCGCCAGCAGCTGGGGGCCTACAACCAACGAGCAGTACTTC. It encodes CASSWGPTTNEQYF.